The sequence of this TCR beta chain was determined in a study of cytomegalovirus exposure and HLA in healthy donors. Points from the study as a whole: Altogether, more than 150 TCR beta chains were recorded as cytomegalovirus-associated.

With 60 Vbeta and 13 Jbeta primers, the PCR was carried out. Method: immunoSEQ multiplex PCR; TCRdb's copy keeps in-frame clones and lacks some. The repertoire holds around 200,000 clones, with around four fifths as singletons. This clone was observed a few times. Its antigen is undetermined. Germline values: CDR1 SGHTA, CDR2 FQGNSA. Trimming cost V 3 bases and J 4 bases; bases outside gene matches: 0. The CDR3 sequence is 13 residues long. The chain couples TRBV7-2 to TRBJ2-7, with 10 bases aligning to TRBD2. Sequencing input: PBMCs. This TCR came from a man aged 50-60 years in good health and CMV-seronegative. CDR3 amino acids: CASSLTSGYEQYF. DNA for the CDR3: TGTGCCAGCAGCTTGACTAGCGGGTACGAGCAGTACTTC.